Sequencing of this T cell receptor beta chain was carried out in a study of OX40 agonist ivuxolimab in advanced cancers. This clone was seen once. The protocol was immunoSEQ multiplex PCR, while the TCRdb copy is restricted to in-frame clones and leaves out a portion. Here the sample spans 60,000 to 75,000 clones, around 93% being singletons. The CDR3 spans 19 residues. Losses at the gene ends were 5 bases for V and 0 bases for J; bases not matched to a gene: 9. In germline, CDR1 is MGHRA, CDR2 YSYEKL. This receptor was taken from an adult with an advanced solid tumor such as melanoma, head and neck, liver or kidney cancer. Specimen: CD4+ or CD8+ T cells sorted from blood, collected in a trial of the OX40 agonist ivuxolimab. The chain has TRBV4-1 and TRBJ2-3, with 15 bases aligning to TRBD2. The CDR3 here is CASSKRTSGGAPSTDTQYF. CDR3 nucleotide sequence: TGCGCCAGCAGCAAAAGGACTAGCGGGGGGGCTCCTAGCACAGATACGCAGTATTTT.